One and the same sample provided the 28 T cell receptor beta chains below, sequenced in a study of cytomegalovirus exposure and HLA in healthy donors. The PCR ran on 60 Vbeta and 13 Jbeta primers. Libraries were prepared by immunoSEQ multiplex PCR; TCRdb keeps only in-frame clonotypes and omits some of them. The repertoire includes 200,000 or so clones, 78% of them detected once, and around 6.1% sits in the top ten. Sequencing was done on a sample of PBMCs. The source of these receptors is a woman in her 30s in good health and CMV-seropositive.

The rearrangement links TRBV6-5 to TRBJ2-5; 7 nucleotides line up with TRBD2. Trimming at V came to 3 bases and at J to 4 bases, leaving 5 bases not matched to a gene. The length of the CDR3 is 14 residues. CDR1 MNHEY and CDR2 SVGAGI come from the germline V gene. The CDR3 protein is CASSYTGGTETQYF. The DNA of the CDR3 is TGTGCCAGCAGTTATACGGGGGGTACAGAGACCCAGTACTTC.

This clone was seen a handful of times. The gene calls are TRBV4-2 and TRBJ1-1; no clear D. Looked up from germline, CDR1 is LGHNA and CDR2 is YNFKEQ. The CDR3 totals 14 residues. V was cut by 1 base and J by 6 bases, with 12 bases left in between. The CDR3 nucleotides are TGTGCCAGCAGCCAAGTACGGACTCGGGCTGAAGCTTTCTTT. This codes for CASSQVRTRAEAFF.

The gene calls are TRBV5-1 and TRBJ2-1, with TRBD2 as a possible D gene (6 bases). The germline V and J ends were trimmed by 5 bases and 3 bases, with 15 bases remaining between them. The CDR3 contains 15 residues. The germline gives CDR1 SGHRS, CDR2 YFSETQ. The CDR3 protein is CASRKIAEVYNEQFF. The CDR3 DNA reads TGCGCCAGCAGAAAAATAGCGGAGGTCTACAATGAGCAGTTCTTC.

The rearrangement uses TRBV10-3 and TRBJ1-1; no clear D gene. From germline, CDR1 is ENHRY and CDR2 SYGVKD. Trimming shortened V by 2 bases and J by 4 bases, and 5 bases separated the two germline ends. There are 12 residues in the CDR3. This chain's CDR3 is CAISEIATEAFF. The CDR3 DNA is TGTGCCATCAGTGAGATAGCCACTGAAGCTTTCTTT.

There are a few counts of this clone. The J gene is TRBJ1-1, the V gene TRBV10-1; a weak D match, TRBD1 (6 bases). The germline V and J ends were trimmed by 4 bases and 5 bases, with 11 bases remaining between them. Germline values: CDR1 WNHNN, CDR2 SYGVQD (reference sequence). The CDR3 runs 13 residues. Here the CDR3 reads CASSVTGSTEAFF. The CDR3 bases are TGCGCCAGCAGTGTCACAGGGAGTACTGAAGCTTTCTTT.

As concerns this clone: The same CDR3 can be traced to other DNA sequences in this sample. The chain combines TRBV4-1 with TRBJ2-4; the D is unclear. V gave up 1 base and J gave up 0 bases, with 16 bases separating them. The CDR3 is made up of 18 amino acids. Per germline, CDR1 MGHRA and CDR2 YSYEKL. DNA for the CDR3: TGCGCCAGCAGCCAAGGCTTGAGGCAGATCCTAGCCAAAAACATTCAGTACTTC. Translating it yields CASSQGLRQILAKNIQYF.

The chain recombines TRBV19 with TRBJ2-1; D might be TRBD2 (6 bases). V was pared by 6 bases and J by 7 bases, with 25 bases between. Germline V gene sequence: CDR1 LNHDA, CDR2 SQIVND (reference sequence). The CDR3 is made up of 17 amino acids. CDR3 sequence reads: CASSPHGALAVGNEQFF. In DNA, the CDR3 is TGTGCCAGTAGCCCGCATGGGGCACTAGCTGTTGGTAATGAGCAGTTCTTC.

This clone has a single count. This chain connects TRBV2 to TRBJ2-5; 11 bases agree with TRBD2. The CDR3 spans 16 residues. Per the germline V gene, CDR1 is SNHLY and CDR2 is FYNNEI. V shed 2 bases and J 5 bases; nucleotides not matched to a gene: 7. The CDR3 bases are TGTGCCAGCAGTGAAAAGACTAGCGGGATGGGTGAGACCCAGTACTTC. This codes for CASSEKTSGMGETQYF.

This clone occurred a few times. The chain is built from TRBV28 and TRBJ1-1; D not certain. V shed 7 bases and J shed 1 base, with 7 bases lying between them. From germline, CDR1 is MDHEN and CDR2 SYDVKM. The CDR3 loop spans 12 amino acids. CDR3 nucleotides: TGTGCCAGCAAGCGGGCGAACACTGAAGCTTTCTTT. It yields the protein CASKRANTEAFF.

The rearrangement joins TRBV5-6 to TRBJ2-7; D gene ambiguous. Per germline, CDR1 SGHDT and CDR2 YYEEEE. The ends were cut back, 4 bases at V and 3 bases at J, with 11 bases in the middle. The CDR3 loop spans 13 amino acids. CDR3 sequence reads: CASSLQNIYEQYF. The CDR3 DNA follows: TGTGCCAGCAGCCTCCAGAATATCTACGAGCAGTACTTC.

This chain connects TRBV7-2 to TRBJ2-5; 11 bases line up with TRBD2. This CDR3 comprises 15 residues. V lost 3 bases and J lost 3; bases outside the gene matches: 3. The germline gives CDR1 SGHTA, CDR2 FQGNSA. Here the CDR3 DNA reads TGTGCCAGCAGCTTGGGACTAGCGGAGAAAGAGACCCAGTACTTC. It translates to CASSLGLAEKETQYF.

Only a few counts were recorded for this clone. The chain is built from TRBV5-6 and TRBJ2-3; 9 nucleotides align to TRBD2. The CDR3 is made up of 14 amino acids. Trimming removed 3 bases from V and 8 bases from J; junction bases left unmatched: 7. Germline assignment: CDR1 SGHDT and CDR2 YYEEEE. CDR3 sequence reads: CASSWGGGASTQYF. The CDR3 coding sequence is TGTGCCAGCAGCTGGGGCGGGGGGGCCAGTACGCAGTATTTT.

The V and J genes are TRBV27 and TRBJ2-1; 10 nucleotides align to TRBD2. Germline V CDR1 and CDR2: MNHEY, SMNVEV (reference sequence). With V trimmed by 6 bases and J by 6 bases, 2 bases remained unmatched. This CDR3 spans 13 amino acids. The CDR3 here is CASSPSGSNEQFF. CDR3 bases: TGTGCCAGCAGCCCTAGCGGGAGCAATGAGCAGTTCTTC.

The chain uses TRBV9 and TRBJ1-6; tentative D call: TRBD1 (6 bases). V was cut by 4 bases and J by 8 bases, with 16 bases left in between. Germline assignment: CDR1 SGDLS and CDR2 YYNGEE. The CDR3 loop spans 15 amino acids. This chain's CDR3 is CASSPLGQLDSPLHF. The CDR3 bases are TGTGCCAGCAGCCCCCTCGGACAGTTGGATTCACCCCTCCACTTT.

The chain has TRBV15 and TRBJ2-2, with 7 nucleotides matching TRBD2. The CDR3 spans 16 residues. Germline V gene lookup returns CDR1 LNHNV and CDR2 YYDKDF (reference sequence). With V trimmed by 9 bases and J by 0 bases, 10 bases remained unmatched. The CDR3 bases are TGTGCCACGAGAGGCCTAGCGGACGCGAACACCGGGGAGCTGTTTTTT. Its translation: CATRGLADANTGELFF.

The rearrangement uses TRBV5-5 and TRBJ2-2; D is perhaps TRBD2 (5 bases). Germline CDR1 reads SGHKS; CDR2 reads YYEKEE (reference sequence). V was pared by 1 base and J by 7 bases, with 17 bases between. This CDR3 is built from 16 residues. CDR3 bases: TGTGCCAGCAGCTTGTTCCCCCCCAGCGGCGGCGGGGAGCTGTTTTTT. Translation: CASSLFPPSGGGELFF.

This clone turned up a few times. The chain links TRBV28 to TRBJ2-1; possible D gene TRBD2, 5 bases. CDR1 MDHEN and CDR2 SYDVKM come from the germline V gene. The CDR3 is 16 amino acids. Trimming took 6 bases from V and 1 from J, leaving 16 bases between them. CDR3 in amino acids: CASSTSGEGSYNEQFF. For the CDR3, the DNA is TGTGCCAGCAGCACCAGCGGAGAGGGATCCTACAATGAGCAGTTCTTC.

CDR3 coding DNA: TGTGCCAGCAGCTTTTGGGACAGGGGATTGGCTGAAGCTTTCTTT. It translates to CASSFWDRGLAEAFF. The J gene is TRBJ1-1, the V gene TRBV5-4; TRBD1 agrees at 10 bases. CDR1 SGHNT and CDR2 YYREEE come from the germline V gene (reference sequence). The CDR3 contains 15 residues. The J segment lost 6 bases and the V segment lost 2 bases, leaving 7 bases of the junction unmatched.

This chain links TRBV4-2 with TRBJ2-1; TRBD2 matches 8 bases. This CDR3 contains 14 residues. From germline, CDR1 is LGHNA and CDR2 YNFKEQ. Trimming removed 1 base from V and 7 bases from J; junction bases left unmatched: 3. This chain's CDR3 is CASSQGAGGNEQFF. CDR3 coding DNA: TGTGCCAGCAGCCAAGGTGCGGGGGGAAATGAGCAGTTCTTC.

The V call is TRBV4-2, the J call TRBJ2-7; 12 nucleotides match TRBD2. Germline loops: CDR1 LGHNA, CDR2 YNFKEQ. The trim removed 4 bases at V and 5 bases at J, leaving 9 bases unmatched. The CDR3 runs 16 residues. The CDR3 is CASSPRVTSGRNEQYF. The CDR3 region has the DNA TGTGCCAGCAGCCCCAGAGTGACTAGCGGGAGAAACGAGCAGTACTTC.

The sample holds a few counts of this clone. This CDR3 reads CASKGLGRLSGYTF. The CDR3 DNA follows: TGTGCCAGTAAGGGACTGGGGAGATTAAGTGGCTACACCTTC. The genes are TRBV19 and TRBJ1-2; D possibly corresponds to TRBD1 (5 bases). The germline V and J ends were trimmed by 7 bases and 7 bases, with 19 bases remaining between them. The CDR3 contains 14 residues. Germline-derived CDR1 and CDR2 are LNHDA and SQIVND (reference sequence).

J is TRBJ2-1 and V is TRBV10-3, with D possibly matching TRBD1 (7 bases). V lost 8 bases and J lost 7, with 15 bases in between. The CDR3 is 13 amino acids. CDR1 and CDR2 (germline): ENHRY, SYGVKD. CDR3 amino acids: CAIARGDGNEQFF. In DNA, the CDR3 is TGTGCCATCGCCAGGGGGGATGGAAATGAGCAGTTCTTC.

The chain recombines TRBV2 with TRBJ2-2, with 7 positions matching TRBD1. Germline trimming cut 5 bases from V and 1 base from J; bases unmatched to any gene: 1. The CDR3 covers 14 residues. Germline V gene lookup returns CDR1 SNHLY and CDR2 FYNNEI. The DNA of the CDR3 is TGTGCCAGCAGTTACAGGGGGAACACCGGGGAGCTGTTTTTT. Translation gives CASSYRGNTGELFF. Based on the CDR3 plus reference TRBV2 and TRBJ2-2, the full variable domain is EPEVTQTPSHQVTQMGQEVILRCVPISNHLYFYWYRQILGQKVEFLVSFYNNEISEKSEIFDDQFSVERPDGSNFTLKIRSTKLEDSAMYFCASSYRGNTGELFFGEGSRLTVL.

The rearrangement joins TRBV29-1 to TRBJ1-1; D unresolved. The CDR3 consists of 13 residues. Germline V gene data show CDR1 as SQVTM and CDR2 as ANQGSEA. V was shortened by 3 bases and J by 0 bases, with 8 bases between the two germline ends. CDR3 nucleotide sequence: TGCAGCGTTGAGGAGGTTATGAACACTGAAGCTTTCTTT. As protein: CSVEEVMNTEAFF. Complete variable domain (other parts from reference TRBV29-1 and TRBJ1-1): SAVISQKPSRDICQRGTSLTIQCQVDSQVTMMFWYRQQPGQSLTLIATANQGSEATYESGFVIDKFPISRPNLTFSTLTVSNMSPEDSSIYLCSVEEVMNTEAFFGQGTRLTVV.

Remarks on this clone: Sequence at one end of the junction differs from germline and may be a read error. The chain couples TRBV7-7 to TRBJ2-1; D not certain. The V gene's germline CDR1 is SSHAT and CDR2 FNYEAQ (reference sequence). This CDR3 is built from 13 residues. In nucleotides, the CDR3 is TGTGCTAGCAGCTTTGGGCCCGACAATGAGCAGTTCTTC. Protein: CASSFGPDNEQFF.

The chain combines TRBV4-3 with TRBJ1-5; D is ambiguous. Trimming cost V 4 bases and J 6 bases, with 13 bases left between them. Germline V gene sequence: CDR1 LGHNA, CDR2 YSLEER. The CDR3 spans 14 residues. The CDR3 nucleotides read TGCGCCAGCAGCCTGCACCTCAGAGGTCAGCCCCAGCATTTT. Protein sequence: CASSLHLRGQPQHF.

The chain links TRBV7-9 to TRBJ1-1; maybe TRBD1 (6 bases). The CDR3 is 14 residues long. Between the trimmed V and J ends, which lost 5 bases and 7 bases, there was a span of 17 bases. CDR1 and CDR2 (germline): SEHNR, FQNEAQ (reference sequence). CDR3 amino acids: CASSDRTKTGEAFF. The CDR3 nucleotides are TGTGCCAGCAGCGACCGGACGAAGACAGGTGAAGCTTTCTTT.

The J gene is TRBJ2-4, the V gene TRBV11-2; possible D gene TRBD1, 8 bases. The V and J ends lost 6 bases and 7 bases respectively, with 25 bases between them. The V gene's germline CDR1 is SGHAT and CDR2 FQNNGV. CDR3 length: 17 amino acids. The CDR3 loop reads CASSFRPQGEGGNIQYF. CDR3 DNA: TGTGCCAGCAGTTTTCGTCCACAGGGGGAGGGAGGTAACATTCAGTACTTC.